These 20 T cell receptor beta chains were sequenced from one sample in a study of post-analysis software for immune sequencing data. Study findings and constraints: There were a handful of TRBV segments more frequent in patients than controls, and TRBV5-6, TRBV5-1 and TRBV20-1 were among them.

Carried by the TCR beta cDNA libraries were unique molecular identifiers. TCRdb processed the PCR reads anew with MiXCR; each CDR3 protein has one entry. This table holds hundreds of thousands of distinct CDR3 sequences, 30% found once. Their recognized antigens are unknown. The material sequenced was blood. The origin of the receptors is a girl aged 5-17 years with multiple sclerosis.

The chain combines TRBV24-1 with TRBJ1-2; D may be TRBD1 (5 bases). The ends were cut back, 4 bases at V and 2 bases at J, with 13 bases in the middle. CDR3 size: 15 residues. Germline CDR1 is KGHDR and CDR2 is SFDVKD. CDR3: CATSDAGTANYGYTF. In nucleotides, the CDR3 is TGTGCCACCAGTGACGCCGGGACGGCGAACTATGGCTACACCTTC.

Many counts were recorded for this clonotype. The gene calls are TRBV29-1 and TRBJ2-6; D is unclear. Germline CDR1 is SQVTM and CDR2 is ANQGSEA. CDR3 length: 12 residues. For the CDR3, the DNA is TGCAGGGATAGCTCTGGGGCCAACGTCCTGACTTTC. It specifies CRDSSGANVLTF.

The chain combines TRBV2 with TRBJ1-1; D is possibly TRBD1 (6 bases). Germline CDR1 SNHLY, CDR2 FYNNEI. CDR3 length equals 15 residues. V dropped 3 bases and J dropped 4 bases, with 15 bases sitting between them. The CDR3 is CASSDYGRGGTEAFF. The DNA of the CDR3 is TGTGCCAGCAGTGATTATGGGCGAGGGGGCACTGAAGCTTTCTTT.

This clonotype was seen repeatedly, ten times or more. The CDR3 nucleotides are TGCGCCAGGGCTAGTTTTAGCACAGATACGCAGTATTTT. Translated: CARASFSTDTQYF. This chain joins TRBV10-2 and TRBJ2-3; unclear D gene. CDR1 WSHSY and CDR2 SAAADI come from the germline V gene. This CDR3 has 13 amino acids. The V end was cut by 9 bases, the J end by 0 bases, with 10 bases between.

This clonotype occurred a few times. The CDR3 reads CASSLDRIESPLHF. DNA of the CDR3: TGCGCCAGCAGCTTAGACAGGATCGAGTCACCCCTCCACTTT. The chain combines TRBV5-1 with TRBJ1-6; a possible D gene is TRBD1 (6 bases). Per germline, CDR1 SGHRS and CDR2 YFSETQ. The CDR3 sequence is 14 residues long. V lost 2 bases and J lost 10, with 13 bases in between.

This sequence joins TRBV20-1 and TRBJ1-1, with a tentative D call TRBD1 (6 bases). The CDR3 spans 12 residues. Germline loops: CDR1 DFQATT, CDR2 SNEGSKA (reference sequence). Deletions cut 5 bases from V and 11 bases from J, with 18 bases between. CDR3 amino acids: CSARRPGGGAFF. The CDR3 DNA reads TGCAGTGCTCGCCGCCCGGGGGGGGGCGCTTTCTTT.

The V and J genes are TRBV5-1 and TRBJ1-1; D might be TRBD1 (5 bases). Germline V gives CDR1 SGHRS, CDR2 YFSETQ. Deletions cut 0 bases from V and 1 base from J, with 10 bases between. The CDR3 length is 15 residues. The CDR3 sequence is CASSLDGGGNTEAFF. CDR3 sequence (DNA): TGCGCCAGCAGCTTGGACGGGGGAGGGAACACTGAAGCTTTCTTT. The whole variable domain, filled in from reference TRBV5-1 and TRBJ1-1, reads KAGVTQTPRYLIKTRGQQVTLSCSPISGHRSVSWYQQTPGQGLQFLFEYFSETQRNKGNFPGRFSGRQFSNSRSEMNVSTLELGDSALYLCASSLDGGGNTEAFFGQGTRLTVV.

The chain employs TRBV7-2 and TRBJ2-5, with 9 bases fitting TRBD1. CDR3 size: 12 residues. Germline V gene sequence: CDR1 SGHTA, CDR2 FQGNSA. Trimming removed 8 bases from V and 13 bases from J; junction bases left unmatched: 11. In DNA, the CDR3 is TGTGCCAGCCGCCAAACAGGGGGCTCGCCGTACTTC. Translation: CASRQTGGSPYF. Full variable domain (rest looked up from reference TRBV7-2 and TRBJ2-5): GAGVSQSPSNKVTEKGKDVELRCDPISGHTALYWYRQSLGQGLEFLIYFQGNSAPDKSGLPSDRFSAERTGGSVSTLTIQRTQQEDSAVYLCASRQTGGSPYFGPGTRLLVL.

There are a few counts of this clonotype. V gene TRBV7-2 combines with J gene TRBJ2-4; 10 bases are shared with TRBD2. Unmatched junction bases numbered 7, after V lost 2 bases and J lost 3 bases. There are 17 residues in the CDR3. The germline V gene encodes CDR1 SGHTA and CDR2 FQGNSA. The CDR3 region has the DNA TGTGCCAGCAGCTTAAGTTGGCTAGCGGGAGTCAAAAACATTCAGTACTTC. Its protein is CASSLSWLAGVKNIQYF.

The chain joins TRBV4-1 to TRBJ2-7; tentatively, D is TRBD1 or TRBD2 (5 bases each). V lost 1 base and J lost 4, with 11 bases in between. The germline CDR1 and CDR2 sequences are MGHRA and YSYEKL. The CDR3 covers 14 residues. CDR3 in amino acids: CASSQVGTGYEQYF. The CDR3 coding sequence is TGCGCCAGCAGCCAAGTGGGGACGGGATACGAGCAGTACTTC.

Remarks on this clonotype: Compared with germline, one end of the junction differs, possibly owing to a read error. The genes are TRBV4-2 and TRBJ2-5; 7 bases align to TRBD2. This CDR3 spans 15 amino acids. Germline assignment: CDR1 LGHNA and CDR2 YNFKEQ. DNA of the CDR3: TGTGCCAGCAGCCTGCGGCTAGCGGAGGAAGAGACCCCGTACTTC. It encodes CASSLRLAEEETPYF.

This clonotype was counted only a few times. V is TRBV4-3 and J is TRBJ2-7; 9 positions match TRBD1. The CDR3 length is 15 residues. Germline assignment: CDR1 LGHNA and CDR2 YSLEER. V trimming: 0 bases; J trimming: 3 bases; junction bases outside the gene matches: 3. DNA for the CDR3: TGCGCCAGCAGCCAAGAGGGACAGGGCTTCTACGAGCAGTACTTC. Translated: CASSQEGQGFYEQYF.

This clonotype was observed a few times. The V call is TRBV6-1, the J call TRBJ2-7, with D perhaps TRBD1 or TRBD2 (5 bases each). Per the germline V gene, CDR1 is MNHNS and CDR2 is SASEGT. The CDR3 consists of 14 residues. V dropped 6 bases and J dropped 7 bases, with 19 bases sitting between them. CDR3 amino acids: CASSELSGSGEQYF. CDR3 nucleotide sequence: TGTGCCAGCAGCGAACTCTCAGGGAGTGGGGAGCAGTACTTC.

The chain combines TRBV29-1 with TRBJ1-1; no firm D call. This CDR3 is 13 amino acids long. Germline V gene data show CDR1 as SQVTM and CDR2 as ANQGSEA. V was shortened by 4 bases and J by 1 base, with 10 bases between the two germline ends. This CDR3 is CSVVSGTNTEAFF. In DNA, the CDR3 is TGCAGCGTTGTGTCGGGAACGAACACTGAAGCTTTCTTT.

A word on this clonotype: Given a much more abundant clone one base away, this may be a read error. Here the CDR3 reads CASSNREIQYF. The CDR3 nucleotides read TGTGCCAGCAGTAACCGGGAGATCCAGTACTTC. V usage is TRBV12-3 or TRBV12-4 and J usage is TRBJ2-7; perhaps TRBD2 as D (6 bases). The CDR3 sequence is 11 residues long. V was cut by 5 bases and J by 10 bases, with 12 bases left in between.

On this clonotype: At one of its ends the junction is not consistent with the germline gene, which may arise from a read error. The V gene is TRBV5-4, the J gene TRBJ1-2; D gene uncertain. There are 16 residues in the CDR3. Germline CDR1 reads SGHNT; CDR2 reads YYREEE (reference sequence). The CDR3 DNA follows: TGTGCCAGCAGCTCAATGCGTGTCAGCACAAACTATGGCTGCACCTTC. Its protein is CASSSMRVSTNYGCTF.

This clonotype appeared a few times. This chain uses TRBV10-1 with TRBJ2-1, with D hard to call. The CDR3 is made up of 11 amino acids. Per germline, CDR1 WNHNN and CDR2 SYGVQD (reference sequence). The V gene lost 3 bases and the J gene lost 15 bases, with 12 bases spanning the gap. This CDR3 reads CASSDRVRVFF. CDR3 bases: TGCGCCAGCAGTGACCGGGTTCGGGTGTTCTTC.

For this clonotype: A read error may account for a junction end that differs from germline. This chain uses TRBV5-1 with TRBJ2-3, with D unresolved. This CDR3 region has 18 residues. Germline-derived CDR1 and CDR2 are SGHRS and YFSETQ. CDR3 amino acids: CASSLTGRTPLSTDAQYF. The CDR3 nucleotides read TGCGCCAGCAGCTTGACCGGACGGACCCCCTTAAGCACAGATGCGCAGTATTTT.

The chain has TRBV21-1 and TRBJ2-3; the table's D call of TRBD2 was not tested on the DNA. TRBV21-1 is a pseudogene segment. The CDR3 has 22 amino acids. The CDR3 spells CASSKFAEQGLAGGGRTDTQYF. The CDR3 nucleotides read TGTGCCAGCAGCAAATTTGCTGAACAGGGACTAGCGGGAGGGGGACGCACAGATACGCAGTATTTT.

The DNA for the CDR3 is TGTGCCAGCAGCTTCAGACCCGGAGGAGATTCACCCCTCCACTTT. Protein sequence: CASSFRPGGDSPLHF. The rearrangement uses TRBV11-2 and TRBJ1-6; D is ambiguous. Germline CDR1 reads SGHAT; CDR2 reads FQNNGV. V was pared by 3 bases and J by 8 bases, with 14 bases between. There are 15 residues in the CDR3.